This T cell receptor (beta chain) was obtained from a study of T cell responses to AZD1222 COVID-19 vaccine. In the study overall: Combined were second doses at about 4 or about 12 weeks. Study results and caveats: Vaccine-associated CD4 TCRs ranged over spike, dominating at 160-218 and 743-854. Reports say nearly half of spike-specific TCRs go after unmutated variant regions. In all cases, repertoires were sampled only after the peak T cell response.

TCRdb's copy holds only in-frame clones and misses some; the assay was immunoSEQ multiplex PCR. The sample has fewer than 130,000 clones; 90% to 95% are singletons. The V gene lost 4 bases and the J gene lost 1 base, with 11 bases spanning the gap. The length of the CDR3 is 15 residues. Germline assignment: CDR1 MNHEY and CDR2 SMNVEV (reference sequence). About this clone: Its antigen is unknown.

Sequencing was performed on peripheral blood, taken on day 0 of AZD1222 vaccination. The rearrangement links TRBV27 to TRBJ1-5; D possibly corresponds to TRBD1 (6 bases). The sequence came from an adult in good health. CDR3 amino acids: CASSYMGASNQPQHF. CDR3 coding DNA: TGTGCCAGCAGTTACATGGGGGCAAGCAATCAGCCCCAGCATTTT.